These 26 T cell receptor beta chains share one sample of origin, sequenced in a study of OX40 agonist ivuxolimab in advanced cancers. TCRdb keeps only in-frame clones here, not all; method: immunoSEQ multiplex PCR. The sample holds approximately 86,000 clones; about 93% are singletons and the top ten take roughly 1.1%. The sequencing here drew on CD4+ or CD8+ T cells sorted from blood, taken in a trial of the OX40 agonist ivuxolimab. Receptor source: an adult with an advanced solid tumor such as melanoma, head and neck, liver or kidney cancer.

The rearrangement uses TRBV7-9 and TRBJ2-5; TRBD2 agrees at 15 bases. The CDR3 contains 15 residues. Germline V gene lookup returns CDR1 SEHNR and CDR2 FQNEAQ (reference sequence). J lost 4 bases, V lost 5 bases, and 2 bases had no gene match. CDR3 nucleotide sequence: TGTGCCAGCAGCCCGGGACTAGCGGGAGGAGAGACCCAGTACTTC. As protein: CASSPGLAGGETQYF.

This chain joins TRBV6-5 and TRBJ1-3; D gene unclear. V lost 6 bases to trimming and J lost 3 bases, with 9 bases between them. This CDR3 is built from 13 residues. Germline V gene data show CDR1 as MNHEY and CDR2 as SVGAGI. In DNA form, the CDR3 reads TGTGCCAGCAGCGAGGTTTTTGGAAACACCATATATTTT. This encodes CASSEVFGNTIYF.

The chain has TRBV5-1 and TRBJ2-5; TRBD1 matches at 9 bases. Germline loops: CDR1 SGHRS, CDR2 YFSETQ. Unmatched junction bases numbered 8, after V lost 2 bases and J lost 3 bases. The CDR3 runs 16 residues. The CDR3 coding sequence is TGCGCCAGCAGCTTTCCCGTTGGGACAGGGAAAGAGACCCAGTACTTC. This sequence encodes CASSFPVGTGKETQYF.

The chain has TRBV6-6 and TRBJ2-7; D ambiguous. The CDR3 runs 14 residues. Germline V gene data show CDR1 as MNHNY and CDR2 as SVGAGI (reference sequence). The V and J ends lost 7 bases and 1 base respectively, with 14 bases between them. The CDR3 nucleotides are TGTGCCAGCAAGCCCCGTTCAGGTTCCTACGAGCAGTACTTC. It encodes CASKPRSGSYEQYF.

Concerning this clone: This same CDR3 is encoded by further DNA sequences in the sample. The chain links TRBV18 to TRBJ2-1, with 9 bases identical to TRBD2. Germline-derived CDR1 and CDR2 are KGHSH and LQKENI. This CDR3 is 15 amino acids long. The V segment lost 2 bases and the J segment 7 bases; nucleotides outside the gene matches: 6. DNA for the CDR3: TGTGCCAGCTCACCAACGAGCGGGAGGTATAATGAGCAGTTCTTC. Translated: CASSPTSGRYNEQFF.

CDR3 bases: TGCGCCAGCAGCTTGGCTCCAGGGGCCGCCTACGAGCAGTACTTC. As protein: CASSLAPGAAYEQYF. The rearrangement links TRBV5-1 to TRBJ2-7; perhaps TRBD1 as D (6 bases). CDR3 length equals 15 residues. Germline CDR1 and CDR2: SGHRS and YFSETQ. The V and J ends lost 0 bases and 2 bases respectively, with 12 bases between them.

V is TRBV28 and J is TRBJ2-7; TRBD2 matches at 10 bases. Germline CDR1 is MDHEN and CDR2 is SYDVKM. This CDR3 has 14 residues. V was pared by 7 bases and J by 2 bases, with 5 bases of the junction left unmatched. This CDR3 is CASTTLAGTYEQYF. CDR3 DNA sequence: TGTGCCAGCACGACACTAGCGGGGACCTACGAGCAGTACTTC.

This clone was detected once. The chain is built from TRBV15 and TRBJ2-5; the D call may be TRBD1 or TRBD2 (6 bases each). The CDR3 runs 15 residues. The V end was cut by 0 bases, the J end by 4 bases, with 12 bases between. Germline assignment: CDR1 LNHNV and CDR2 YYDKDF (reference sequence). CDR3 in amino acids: CATSRDVGGGETQYF. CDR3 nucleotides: TGTGCCACCAGCAGAGATGTGGGGGGCGGAGAGACCCAGTACTTC.

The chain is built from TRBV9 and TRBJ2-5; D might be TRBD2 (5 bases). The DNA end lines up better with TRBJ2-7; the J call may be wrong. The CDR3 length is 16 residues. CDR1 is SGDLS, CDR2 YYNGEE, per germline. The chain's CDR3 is CASSVGILGGTYEQYF. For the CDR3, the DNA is TGTGCCAGCAGCGTAGGAATCCTAGGAGGAACCTACGAGCAGTACTTC.

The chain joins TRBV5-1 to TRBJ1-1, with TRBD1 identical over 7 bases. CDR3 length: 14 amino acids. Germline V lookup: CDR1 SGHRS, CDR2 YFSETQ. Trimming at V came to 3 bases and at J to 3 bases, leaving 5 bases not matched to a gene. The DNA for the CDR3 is TGCGCCAGCAGCTCTAGGGGGCCCGACACTGAAGCTTTCTTT. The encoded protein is CASSSRGPDTEAFF.

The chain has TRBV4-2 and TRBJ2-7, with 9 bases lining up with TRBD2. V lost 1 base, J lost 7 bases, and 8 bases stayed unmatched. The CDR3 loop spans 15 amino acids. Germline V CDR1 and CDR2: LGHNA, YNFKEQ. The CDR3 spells CASSQGLAGPREQYF. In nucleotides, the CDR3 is TGTGCCAGCAGCCAAGGGCTAGCGGGGCCCCGGGAGCAGTACTTC.

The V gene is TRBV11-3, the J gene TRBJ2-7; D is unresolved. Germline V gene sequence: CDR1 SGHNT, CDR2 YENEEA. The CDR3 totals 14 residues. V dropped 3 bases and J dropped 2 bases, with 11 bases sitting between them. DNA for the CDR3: TGTGCCAGCAGCTTTACCGGAAGTCCCTACGAGCAGTACTTC. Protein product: CASSFTGSPYEQYF.

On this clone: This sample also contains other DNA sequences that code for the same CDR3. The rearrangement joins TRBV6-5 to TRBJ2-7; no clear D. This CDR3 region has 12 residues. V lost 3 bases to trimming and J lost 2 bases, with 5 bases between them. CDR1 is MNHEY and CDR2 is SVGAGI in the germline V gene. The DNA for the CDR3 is TGTGCCAGCAGTTATGGGCCCTACGAGCAGTACTTC. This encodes CASSYGPYEQYF.

CDR3 region: CASSEAGGNTQYF. In nucleotides, the CDR3 is TGTGCCAGCAGTGAAGCGGGAGGGAATACGCAGTATTTT. V gene TRBV6-1 combines with J gene TRBJ2-3, with 7 nucleotides matching TRBD2. Germline-derived CDR1 and CDR2 are MNHNS and SASEGT. The ends lost 0 bases at V and 7 bases at J; junction bases unmatched: 1. The CDR3 loop spans 13 amino acids.

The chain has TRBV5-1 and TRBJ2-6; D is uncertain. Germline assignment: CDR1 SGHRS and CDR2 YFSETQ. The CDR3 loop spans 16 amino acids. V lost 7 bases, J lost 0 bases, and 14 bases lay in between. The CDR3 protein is CASQWAAPSGANVLTF. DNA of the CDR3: TGCGCCAGCCAGTGGGCAGCTCCCTCTGGGGCCAACGTCCTGACTTTC.

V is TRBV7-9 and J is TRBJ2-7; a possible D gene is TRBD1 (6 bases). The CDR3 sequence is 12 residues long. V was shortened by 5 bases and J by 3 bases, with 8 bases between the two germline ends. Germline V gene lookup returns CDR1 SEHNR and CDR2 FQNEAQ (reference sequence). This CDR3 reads CASSVQGYEQYF. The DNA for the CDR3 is TGTGCCAGCAGCGTACAGGGCTACGAGCAGTACTTC.

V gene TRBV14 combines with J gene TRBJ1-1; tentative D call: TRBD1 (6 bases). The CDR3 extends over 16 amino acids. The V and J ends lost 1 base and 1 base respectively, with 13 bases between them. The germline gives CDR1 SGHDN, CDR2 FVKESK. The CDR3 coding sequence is TGTGCCAGCAGCCAAGCTAAGGGGGTGAAGAACACTGAAGCTTTCTTT. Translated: CASSQAKGVKNTEAFF.

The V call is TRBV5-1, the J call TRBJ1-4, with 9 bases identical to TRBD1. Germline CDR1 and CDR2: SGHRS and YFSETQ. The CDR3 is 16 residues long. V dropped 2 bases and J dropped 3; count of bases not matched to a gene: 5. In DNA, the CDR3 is TGCGCCAGCAGCTTACCGACAGGGGGGGCTAATGAAAAACTGTTTTTT. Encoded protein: CASSLPTGGANEKLFF.

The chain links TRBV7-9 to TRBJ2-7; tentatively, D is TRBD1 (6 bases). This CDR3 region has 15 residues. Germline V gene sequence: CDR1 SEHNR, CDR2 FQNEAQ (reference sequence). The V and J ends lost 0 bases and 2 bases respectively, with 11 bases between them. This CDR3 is CASSLAGTPTYEQYF. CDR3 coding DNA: TGTGCCAGCAGCTTAGCCGGGACACCCACCTACGAGCAGTACTTC.

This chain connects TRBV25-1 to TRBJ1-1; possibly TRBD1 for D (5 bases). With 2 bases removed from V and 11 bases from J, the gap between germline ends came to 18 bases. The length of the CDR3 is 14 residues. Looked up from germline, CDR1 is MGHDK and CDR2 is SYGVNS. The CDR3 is CASSERQSLPGAFF. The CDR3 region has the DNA TGTGCCAGCAGTGAACGACAGTCCCTCCCGGGGGCTTTCTTT.

The CDR3 DNA sequence: TGTGCCAGCACCATCATCCTAAAAGAGACCCAGTACTTC. Protein sequence: CASTIILKETQYF. The chain recombines TRBV6-5 with TRBJ2-5; no definite D call. Trimming left V 7 bases short and J 3 bases short, with 12 bases between. Looked up from germline, CDR1 is MNHEY and CDR2 is SVGAGI. The CDR3 is 13 residues long.

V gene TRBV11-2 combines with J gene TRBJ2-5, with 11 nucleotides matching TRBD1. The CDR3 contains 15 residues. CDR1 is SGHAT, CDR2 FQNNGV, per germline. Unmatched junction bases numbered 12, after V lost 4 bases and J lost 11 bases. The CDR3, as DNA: TGTGCCAGCAGCTCGCCGGGACAGGGGGTACGTGAGCAGTACTTC. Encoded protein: CASSSPGQGVREQYF.

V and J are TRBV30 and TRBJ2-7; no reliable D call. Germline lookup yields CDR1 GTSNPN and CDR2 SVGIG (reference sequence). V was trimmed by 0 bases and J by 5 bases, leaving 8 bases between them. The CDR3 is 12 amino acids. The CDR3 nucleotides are TGTGCCTGGAGTGTACTGGTAGACGAGCAGTACTTC. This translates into CAWSVLVDEQYF.

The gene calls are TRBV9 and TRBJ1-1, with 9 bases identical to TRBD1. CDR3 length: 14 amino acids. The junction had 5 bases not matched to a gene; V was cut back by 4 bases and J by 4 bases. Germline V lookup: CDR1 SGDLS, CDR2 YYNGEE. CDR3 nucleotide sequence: TGTGCCAGCAGCTGGACAGGGGTGGGCACTGAAGCTTTCTTT. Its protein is CASSWTGVGTEAFF.

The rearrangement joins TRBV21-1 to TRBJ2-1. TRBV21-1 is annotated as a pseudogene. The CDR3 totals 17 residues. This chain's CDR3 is CASSKGRNPSSYNEQFF. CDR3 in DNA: TGTGCCAGCAGCAAAGGTCGGAACCCGAGCTCCTACAATGAGCAGTTCTTC.

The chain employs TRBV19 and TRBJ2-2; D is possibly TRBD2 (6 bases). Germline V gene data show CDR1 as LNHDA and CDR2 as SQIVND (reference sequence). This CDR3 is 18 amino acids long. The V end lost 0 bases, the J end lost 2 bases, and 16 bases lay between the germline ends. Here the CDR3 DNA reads TGTGCCAGTAGTATAGATCGGTGGGCAGGGACTAACACCGGGGAGCTGTTTTTT. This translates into CASSIDRWAGTNTGELFF.